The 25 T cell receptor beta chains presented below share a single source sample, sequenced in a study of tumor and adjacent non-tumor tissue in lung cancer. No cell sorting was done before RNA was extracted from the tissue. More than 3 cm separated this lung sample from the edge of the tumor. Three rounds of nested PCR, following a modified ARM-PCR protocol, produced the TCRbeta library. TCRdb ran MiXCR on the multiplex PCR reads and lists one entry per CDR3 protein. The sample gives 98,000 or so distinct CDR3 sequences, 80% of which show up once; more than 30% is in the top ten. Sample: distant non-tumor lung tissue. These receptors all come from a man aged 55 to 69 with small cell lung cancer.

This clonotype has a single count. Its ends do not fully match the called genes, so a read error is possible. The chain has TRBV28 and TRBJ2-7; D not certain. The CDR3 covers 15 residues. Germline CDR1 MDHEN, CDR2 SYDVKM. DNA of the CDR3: TGTGCCAGCAGTTTGGTCTCCGGAAGCTCCTGCGAGCAGTACTTC. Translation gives CASSLVSGSSCEQYF.

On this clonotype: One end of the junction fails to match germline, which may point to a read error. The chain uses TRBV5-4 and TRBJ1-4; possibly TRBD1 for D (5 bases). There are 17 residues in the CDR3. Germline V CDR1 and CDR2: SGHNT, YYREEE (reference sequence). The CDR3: CASSPIGSAGTNEKVLF. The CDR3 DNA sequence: TGTGCCAGCAGCCCAATCGGTAGCGCGGGGACTAATGAAAAAGTGTTATTT.

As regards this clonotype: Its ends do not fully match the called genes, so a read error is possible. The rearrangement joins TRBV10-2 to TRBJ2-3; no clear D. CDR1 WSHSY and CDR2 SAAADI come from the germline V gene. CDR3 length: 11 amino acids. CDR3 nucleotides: TGCGCCAGCAGTAACGTAAAGACGCAGTGTTTT. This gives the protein CASSNVKTQCF.

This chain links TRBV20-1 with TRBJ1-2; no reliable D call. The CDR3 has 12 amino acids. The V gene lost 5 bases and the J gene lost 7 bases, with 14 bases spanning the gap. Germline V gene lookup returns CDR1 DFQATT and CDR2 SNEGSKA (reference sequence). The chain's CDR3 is CSAPQAGFGYTF. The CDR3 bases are TGCAGTGCTCCCCAGGCAGGTTTTGGCTACACCTTC.

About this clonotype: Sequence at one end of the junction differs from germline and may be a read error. The CDR3, as DNA: TGCAGCATTATGTCTAGCGGGAGAAACAATGAGCGGTTCTTC. Translation: CSIMSSGRNNERFF. The V call is TRBV29-1, the J call TRBJ2-1, with 10 bases lining up with TRBD2. This CDR3 is 14 amino acids long. From germline, CDR1 is SQVTM and CDR2 ANQGSEA.

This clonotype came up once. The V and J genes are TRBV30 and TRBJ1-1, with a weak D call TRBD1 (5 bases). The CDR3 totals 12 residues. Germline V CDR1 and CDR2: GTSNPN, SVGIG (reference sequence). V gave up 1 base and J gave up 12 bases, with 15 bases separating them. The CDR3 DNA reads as TGTGCCTGGAGTGCCCGGGGGTCTGAGACTTTCTTT. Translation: CAWSARGSETFF.

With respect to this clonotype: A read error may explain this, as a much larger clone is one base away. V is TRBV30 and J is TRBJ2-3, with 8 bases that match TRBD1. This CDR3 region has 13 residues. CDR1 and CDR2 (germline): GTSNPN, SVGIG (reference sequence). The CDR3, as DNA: TGTGTCTGGAACCGACAGGGGACAGATACGCAGTATTTT. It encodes CVWNRQGTDTQYF. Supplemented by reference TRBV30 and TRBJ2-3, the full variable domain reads SQTIHQWPATLVQPVGSPLSLECTVEGTSNPNLYWYRQAAGRGLQLLFYSVGIGQISSEVPQNLSASRPQDRQFILSSKKLLLSDSGFYLCVWNRQGTDTQYFGPGTRLTVL.

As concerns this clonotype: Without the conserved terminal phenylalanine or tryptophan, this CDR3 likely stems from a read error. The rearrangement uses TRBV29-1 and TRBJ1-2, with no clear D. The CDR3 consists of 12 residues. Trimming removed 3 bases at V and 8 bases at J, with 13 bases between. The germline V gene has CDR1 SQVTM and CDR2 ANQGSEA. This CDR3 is CSVEAVRGGYTL. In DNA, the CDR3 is TGCAGCGTTGAGGCGGTCCGAGGCGGCTACACCTTA.

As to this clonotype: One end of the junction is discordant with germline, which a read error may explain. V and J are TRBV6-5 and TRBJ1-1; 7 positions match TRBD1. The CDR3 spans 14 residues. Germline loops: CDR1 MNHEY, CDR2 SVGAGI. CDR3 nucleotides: TGTGCCAGCAGTTTATCGACAGGGCGGACTGAAGCTATCTTT. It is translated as CASSLSTGRTEAIF.

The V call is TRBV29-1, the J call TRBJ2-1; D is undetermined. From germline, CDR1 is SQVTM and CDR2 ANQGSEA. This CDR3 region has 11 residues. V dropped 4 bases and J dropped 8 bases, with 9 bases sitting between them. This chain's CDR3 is CSVGNPDEQFF. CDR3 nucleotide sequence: TGCAGCGTTGGCAACCCGGATGAGCAGTTCTTC.

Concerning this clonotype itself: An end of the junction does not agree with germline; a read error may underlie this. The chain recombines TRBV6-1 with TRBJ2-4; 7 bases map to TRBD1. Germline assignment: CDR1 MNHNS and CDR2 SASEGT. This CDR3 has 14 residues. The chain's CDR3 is CASRQGPAKNIQCF. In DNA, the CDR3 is TGTGCCAGCAGACAGGGGCCCGCCAAAAACATTCAGTGCTTT.

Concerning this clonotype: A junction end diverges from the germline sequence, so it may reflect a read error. CDR3 amino acids: CASTISSSGANFLTF. CDR3 bases: TGTGCCAGCACCATCAGCAGCTCTGGGGCCAACTTCCTGACTTTC. This sequence joins TRBV2 and TRBJ2-6, with a possible D match to TRBD1 (5 bases). This CDR3 region has 15 residues. Per germline, CDR1 SNHLY and CDR2 FYNNEI.

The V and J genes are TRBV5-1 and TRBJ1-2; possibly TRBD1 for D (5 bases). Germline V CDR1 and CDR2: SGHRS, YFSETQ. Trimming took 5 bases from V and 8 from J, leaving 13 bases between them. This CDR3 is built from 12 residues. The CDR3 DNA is TGCGCCAGCAGACCCGGACAAGGAGGCTACACCTTC. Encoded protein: CASRPGQGGYTF.

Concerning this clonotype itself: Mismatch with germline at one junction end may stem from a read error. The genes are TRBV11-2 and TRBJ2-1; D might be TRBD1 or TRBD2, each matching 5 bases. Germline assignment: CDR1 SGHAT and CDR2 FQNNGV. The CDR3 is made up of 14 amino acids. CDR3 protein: CGNQKRQGDNEQSF. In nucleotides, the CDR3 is TGTGGCAACCAGAAGCGGCAGGGCGATAATGAGCAGTCCTTC.

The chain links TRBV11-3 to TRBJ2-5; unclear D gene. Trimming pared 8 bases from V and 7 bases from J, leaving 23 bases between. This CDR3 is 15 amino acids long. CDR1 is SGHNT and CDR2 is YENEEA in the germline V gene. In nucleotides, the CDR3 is TGTGCCAGCGGCTCCGTGAGCAATCGGTACGGGACCCAGTACTTC. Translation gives CASGSVSNRYGTQYF.

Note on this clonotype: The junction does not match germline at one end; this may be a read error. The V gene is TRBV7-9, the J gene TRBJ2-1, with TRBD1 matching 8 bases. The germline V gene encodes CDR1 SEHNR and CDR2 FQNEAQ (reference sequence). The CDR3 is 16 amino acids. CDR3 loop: CASSSAGTGANNDQFF. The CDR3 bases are TGTGCCAGCAGCTCAGCCGGGACAGGTGCCAACAATGATCAGTTCTTC.

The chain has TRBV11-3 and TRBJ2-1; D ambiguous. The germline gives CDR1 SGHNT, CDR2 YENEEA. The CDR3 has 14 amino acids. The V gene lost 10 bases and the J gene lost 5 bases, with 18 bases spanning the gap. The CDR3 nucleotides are TGTGCCAACAGTTTTTCGGTAGCCGACAATGAGCAGTTCTTC. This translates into CANSFSVADNEQFF.

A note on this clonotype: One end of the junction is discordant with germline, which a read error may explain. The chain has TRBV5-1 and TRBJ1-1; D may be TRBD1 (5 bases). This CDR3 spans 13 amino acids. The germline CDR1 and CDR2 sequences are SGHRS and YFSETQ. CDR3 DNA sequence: TGCGCCAGTCGGGGGGAGATGAACATTGAAGCTTTCTTT. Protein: CASRGEMNIEAFF.

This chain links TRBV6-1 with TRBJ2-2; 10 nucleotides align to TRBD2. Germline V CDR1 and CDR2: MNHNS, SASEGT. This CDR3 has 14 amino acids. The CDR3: CPGRLAGDTGELFF. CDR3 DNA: TGTCCCGGCAGACTAGCGGGTGACACCGGGGAGCTGTTTTTT.

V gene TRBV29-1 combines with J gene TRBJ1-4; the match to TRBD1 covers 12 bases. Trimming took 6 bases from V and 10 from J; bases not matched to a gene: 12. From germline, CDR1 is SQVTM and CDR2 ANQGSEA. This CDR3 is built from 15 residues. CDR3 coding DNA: TGCAGCGTGGGGACAGGGGGCATTAAGAGTGGAAAACTGTTTTTT. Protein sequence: CSVGTGGIKSGKLFF. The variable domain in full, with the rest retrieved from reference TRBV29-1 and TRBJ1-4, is SAVISQKPSRDICQRGTSLTIQCQVDSQVTMMFWYRQQPGQSLTLIATANQGSEATYESGFVIDKFPISRPNLTFSTLTVSNMSPEDSSIYLCSVGTGGIKSGKLFFGSGTQLSVL.

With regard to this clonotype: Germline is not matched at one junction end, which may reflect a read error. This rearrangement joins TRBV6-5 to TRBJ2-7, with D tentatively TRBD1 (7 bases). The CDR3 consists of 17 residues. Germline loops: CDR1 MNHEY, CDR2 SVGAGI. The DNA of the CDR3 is TGTGCAAGCAGCCGCCATCCCTACTCGGGGGACAGTGACGAGCAGTACTTC. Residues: CASSRHPYSGDSDEQYF.

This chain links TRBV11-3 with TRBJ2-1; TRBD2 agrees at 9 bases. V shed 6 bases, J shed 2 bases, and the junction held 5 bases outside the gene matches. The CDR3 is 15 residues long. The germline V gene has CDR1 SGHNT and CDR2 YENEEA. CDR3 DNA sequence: TGTGCCAGCAGTCCTAGCGGGATAACCTACAATGAGCAGTTCTTC. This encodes CASSPSGITYNEQFF. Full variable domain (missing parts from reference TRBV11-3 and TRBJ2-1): EAGVVQSPRYKIIEKKQPVAFWCNPISGHNTLYWYLQNLGQGPELLIRYENEEAVDDSQLPKDRFSAERLKGVDSTLKIQPAELGDSAVYLCASSPSGITYNEQFFGPGTRLTVL.

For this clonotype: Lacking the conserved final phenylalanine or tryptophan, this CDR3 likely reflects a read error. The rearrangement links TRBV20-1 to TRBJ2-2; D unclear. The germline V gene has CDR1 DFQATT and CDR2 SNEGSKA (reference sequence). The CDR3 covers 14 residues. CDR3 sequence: CSVRDMDWTGELFL. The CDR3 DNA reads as TGCAGTGTTAGAGATATGGATTGGACCGGGGAGCTGTTTTTG.

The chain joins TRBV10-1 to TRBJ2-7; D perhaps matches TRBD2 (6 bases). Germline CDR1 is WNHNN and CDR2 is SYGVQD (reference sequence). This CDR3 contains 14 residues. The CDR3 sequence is CACSKGGSPNEQYV. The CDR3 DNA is TGCGCCTGCAGTAAAGGAGGGAGCCCTAACGAGCAGTACGTA.

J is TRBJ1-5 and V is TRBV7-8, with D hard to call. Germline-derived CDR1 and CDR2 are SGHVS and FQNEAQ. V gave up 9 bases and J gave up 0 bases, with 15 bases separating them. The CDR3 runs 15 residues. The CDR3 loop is CARSAREGSNQPQHF. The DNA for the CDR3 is TGTGCCAGGAGCGCCCGGGAGGGTAGCAATCAGCCCCAGCATTTT.